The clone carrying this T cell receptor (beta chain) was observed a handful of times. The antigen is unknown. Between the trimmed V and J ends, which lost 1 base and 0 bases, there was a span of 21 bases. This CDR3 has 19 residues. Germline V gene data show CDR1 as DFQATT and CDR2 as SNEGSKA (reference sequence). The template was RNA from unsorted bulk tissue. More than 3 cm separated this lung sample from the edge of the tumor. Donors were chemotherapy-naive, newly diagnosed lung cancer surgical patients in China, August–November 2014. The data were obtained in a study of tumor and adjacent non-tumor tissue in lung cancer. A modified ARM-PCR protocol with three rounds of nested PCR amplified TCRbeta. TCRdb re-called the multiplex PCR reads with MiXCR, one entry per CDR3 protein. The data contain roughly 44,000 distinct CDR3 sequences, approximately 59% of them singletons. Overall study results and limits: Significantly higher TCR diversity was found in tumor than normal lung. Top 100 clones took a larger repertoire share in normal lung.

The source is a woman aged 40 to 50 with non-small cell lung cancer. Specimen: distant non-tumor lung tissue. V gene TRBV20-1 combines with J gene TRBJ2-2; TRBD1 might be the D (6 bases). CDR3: CSARGGGGPHFANTGELFF. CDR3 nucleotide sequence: TGCAGTGCTAGAGGTGGGGGCGGACCTCACTTCGCGAACACCGGGGAGCTGTTTTTT.